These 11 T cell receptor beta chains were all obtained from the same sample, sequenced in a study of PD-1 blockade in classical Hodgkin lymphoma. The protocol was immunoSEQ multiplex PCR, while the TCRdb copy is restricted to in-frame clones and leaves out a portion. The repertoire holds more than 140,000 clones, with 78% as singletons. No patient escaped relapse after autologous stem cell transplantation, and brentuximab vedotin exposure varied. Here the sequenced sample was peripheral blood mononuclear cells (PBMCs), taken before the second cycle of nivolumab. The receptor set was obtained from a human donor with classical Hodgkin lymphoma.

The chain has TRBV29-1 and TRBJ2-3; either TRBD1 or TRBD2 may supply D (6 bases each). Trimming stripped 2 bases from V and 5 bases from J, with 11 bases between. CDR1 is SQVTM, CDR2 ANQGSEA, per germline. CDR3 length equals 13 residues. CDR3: CSVERGVVDTQYF. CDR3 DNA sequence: TGCAGCGTTGAAAGGGGGGTAGTAGATACGCAGTATTTT.

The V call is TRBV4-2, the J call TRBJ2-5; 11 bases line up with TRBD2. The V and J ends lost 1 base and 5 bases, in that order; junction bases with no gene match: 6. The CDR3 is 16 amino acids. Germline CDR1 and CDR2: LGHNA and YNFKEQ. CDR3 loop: CASSQVTSGVIETQYF. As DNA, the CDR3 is TGTGCCAGCAGCCAAGTGACTAGCGGGGTGATCGAGACCCAGTACTTC.

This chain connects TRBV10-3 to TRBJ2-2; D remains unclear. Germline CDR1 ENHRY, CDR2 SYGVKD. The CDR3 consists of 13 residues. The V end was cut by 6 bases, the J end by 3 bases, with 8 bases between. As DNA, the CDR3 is TGTGCCATCAGGGCAATGTACACCGGGGAGCTGTTTTTT. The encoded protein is CAIRAMYTGELFF.

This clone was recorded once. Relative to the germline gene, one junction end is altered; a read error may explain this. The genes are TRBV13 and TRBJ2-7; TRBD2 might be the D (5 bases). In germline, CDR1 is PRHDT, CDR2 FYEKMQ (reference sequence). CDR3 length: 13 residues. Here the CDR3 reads CASSLRAASSTHF. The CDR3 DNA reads TGTGCCAGCAGCTTGAGGGCGGCTTCGAGCACCCACTTC. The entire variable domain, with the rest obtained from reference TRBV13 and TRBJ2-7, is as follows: AAGVIQSPRHLIKEKRETATLKCYPIPRHDTVYWYQQGPGQDPQFLISFYEKMQSDKGSIPDRFSAQQFSDYHSELNMSSLELGDSALYFCASSLRAASSTHFGPGTRLTVT.

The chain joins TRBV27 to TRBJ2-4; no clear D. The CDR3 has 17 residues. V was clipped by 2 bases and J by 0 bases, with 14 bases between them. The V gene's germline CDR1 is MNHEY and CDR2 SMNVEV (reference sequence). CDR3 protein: CASSLKEPAVAKNIQYF. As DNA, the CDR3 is TGTGCCAGCAGTTTAAAAGAACCAGCTGTAGCCAAAAACATTCAGTACTTC.

Here the CDR3 reads CASSPALAESYGYTF. The CDR3 bases are TGCGCCAGCAGCCCCGCCCTGGCGGAGAGCTATGGCTACACCTTC. J is TRBJ1-2 and V is TRBV4-3; no clear D. The V end was cut by 4 bases, the J end by 4 bases, with 16 bases between. The V gene's germline CDR1 is LGHNA and CDR2 YSLEER. This CDR3 is 15 amino acids long.

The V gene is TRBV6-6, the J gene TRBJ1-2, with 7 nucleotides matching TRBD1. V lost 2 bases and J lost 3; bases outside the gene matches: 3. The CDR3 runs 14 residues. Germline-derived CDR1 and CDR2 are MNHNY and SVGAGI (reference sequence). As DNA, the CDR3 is TGTGCCAGCAGTTACGGGGACAGCGACTATGGCTACACCTTC. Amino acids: CASSYGDSDYGYTF.

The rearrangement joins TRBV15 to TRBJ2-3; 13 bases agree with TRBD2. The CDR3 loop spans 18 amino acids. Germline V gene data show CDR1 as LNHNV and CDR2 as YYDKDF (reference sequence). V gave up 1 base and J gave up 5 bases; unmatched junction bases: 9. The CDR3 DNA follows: TGTGCCACCAGCAGAGCTTATGGGACTAGCGGGATGGGAGATACGCAGTATTTT. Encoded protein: CATSRAYGTSGMGDTQYF.

CDR3 in DNA: TGTGCCAGCAGTTCGGACATACCCTACGAGCAGTACTTC. Residues: CASSSDIPYEQYF. This chain uses TRBV2 with TRBJ2-7, with D possibly matching TRBD1 (5 bases). Between the trimmed V and J ends, which lost 5 bases and 2 bases, there was a span of 10 bases. The CDR3 has 13 amino acids. Per the germline V gene, CDR1 is SNHLY and CDR2 is FYNNEI.

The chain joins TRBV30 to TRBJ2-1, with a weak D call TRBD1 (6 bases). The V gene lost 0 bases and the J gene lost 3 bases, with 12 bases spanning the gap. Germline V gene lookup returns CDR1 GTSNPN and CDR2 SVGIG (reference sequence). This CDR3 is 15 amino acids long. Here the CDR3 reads CAWSVRDTNYNEQFF. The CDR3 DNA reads TGTGCCTGGAGTGTACGGGACACCAACTACAATGAGCAGTTCTTC.

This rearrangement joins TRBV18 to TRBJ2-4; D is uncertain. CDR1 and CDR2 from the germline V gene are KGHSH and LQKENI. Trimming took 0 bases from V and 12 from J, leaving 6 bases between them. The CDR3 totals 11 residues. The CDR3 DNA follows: TGTGCCAGCTCACCACCGGAGAATCAGTACTTC. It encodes CASSPPENQYF.